These 17 T cell receptor beta chains were all obtained from the same sample, sequenced in a study of cytomegalovirus exposure and HLA in healthy donors. Method: immunoSEQ multiplex PCR; TCRdb's copy keeps in-frame clones and lacks some. The table shows about 98,000 clones, with roughly nine tenths occurring only once. Sequenced sample: PBMCs. These receptors were taken from a man between 18 and 29 years old in good health and CMV-seropositive.

The chain has TRBV2 and TRBJ2-6; D perhaps matches TRBD1 (5 bases). This CDR3 spans 19 amino acids. Deletions cut 4 bases from V and 0 bases from J, with 19 bases between. Germline V gene data show CDR1 as SNHLY and CDR2 as FYNNEI. The CDR3 loop is CASSGPYRRYNSGANVLTF. The CDR3 DNA is TGTGCCAGCAGTGGGCCGTACAGGAGATATAACTCTGGGGCCAACGTCCTGACTTTC. The variable domain in full, with the rest retrieved from reference TRBV2 and TRBJ2-6, is EPEVTQTPSHQVTQMGQEVILRCVPISNHLYFYWYRQILGQKVEFLVSFYNNEISEKSEIFDDQFSVERPDGSNFTLKIRSTKLEDSAMYFCASSGPYRRYNSGANVLTFGAGSRLTVL.

The J gene is TRBJ2-2, the V gene TRBV9; 10 bases agree with TRBD2. The trim removed 7 bases at V and 5 bases at J, leaving 8 bases unmatched. In germline, CDR1 is SGDLS, CDR2 YYNGEE. The CDR3 is 15 amino acids. CDR3 in amino acids: CASDVGTSDTGELFF. CDR3 nucleotides: TGTGCCAGCGACGTCGGGACTAGCGATACCGGGGAGCTGTTTTTT. Looking up the rest from reference TRBV9 and TRBJ2-2 gives the full variable domain: DSGVTQTPKHLITATGQRVTLRCSPRSGDLSVYWYQQSLDQGLQFLIQYYNGEERAKGNILERFSAQQFPDLHSELNLSSLELGDSALYFCASDVGTSDTGELFFGEGSRLTVL.

This sequence joins TRBV7-9 and TRBJ1-2, with D possibly being TRBD1 (5 bases). CDR1 is SEHNR and CDR2 is FQNEAQ in the germline V gene (reference sequence). The V end was cut by 1 base, the J end by 4 bases, with 10 bases between. This CDR3 comprises 14 residues. CDR3 sequence: CASSLGGGGYGYTF. Written as DNA, the CDR3 is TGTGCCAGCAGCTTAGGGGGGGGAGGCTATGGCTACACCTTC.

The sample holds one count of this clone. The genes are TRBV5-4 and TRBJ2-5; possible D gene TRBD2, 6 bases. V lost 3 bases to trimming and J lost 2 bases, with 11 bases between them. The CDR3 is 14 residues long. In germline, CDR1 is SGHNT, CDR2 YYREEE (reference sequence). The CDR3 DNA follows: TGTGCCAGCAGCTCAAGACTAGGACAAGAGACCCAGTACTTC. As protein: CASSSRLGQETQYF.

The J gene is TRBJ1-6, the V gene TRBV7-9; no clear D. This CDR3 spans 12 amino acids. The ends were cut back, 5 bases at V and 7 bases at J, with 6 bases in the middle. Germline values: CDR1 SEHNR, CDR2 FQNEAQ (reference sequence). As DNA, the CDR3 is TGTGCCAGCAGCCCCGTAAATTCACCCCTCCACTTT. It specifies CASSPVNSPLHF. Looking up the rest from reference TRBV7-9 and TRBJ1-6 gives the full variable domain: DTGVSQNPRHKITKRGQNVTFRCDPISEHNRLYWYRQTLGQGPEFLTYFQNEAQLEKSRLLSDRFSAERPKGSFSTLEIQRTEQGDSAMYLCASSPVNSPLHFGNGTRLTVT.

The rearrangement links TRBV11-3 to TRBJ2-1; 10 bases are shared with TRBD2. CDR1 SGHNT and CDR2 YENEEA come from the germline V gene. The V and J ends lost 4 bases and 3 bases, in that order; junction bases with no gene match: 6. The CDR3 runs 16 residues. CDR3 sequence reads: CASSSRTSGIYNEQFF. CDR3 nucleotides: TGTGCCAGCAGCTCCCGGACTAGCGGAATCTACAATGAGCAGTTCTTC.

The chain employs TRBV6-5 and TRBJ2-7, with 8 bases that match TRBD1. The CDR3 length is 16 residues. Germline V lookup: CDR1 MNHEY, CDR2 SVGAGI. The junction had 9 bases not matched to a gene; V was cut back by 0 bases and J by 5 bases. The CDR3 DNA follows: TGTGCCAGCAGTTACTCTTGGGACAGGCAACGTGACGAGCAGTACTTC. It encodes CASSYSWDRQRDEQYF.

This rearrangement joins TRBV2 to TRBJ1-1; 7 bases are a match to TRBD1. Germline lookup yields CDR1 SNHLY and CDR2 FYNNEI. Trimming at V came to 5 bases and at J to 2 bases, leaving 8 bases not matched to a gene. The CDR3 loop spans 15 amino acids. CDR3 sequence reads: CASSSTGAVNTEAFF. The CDR3 DNA is TGTGCCAGCAGTTCTACAGGGGCCGTAAACACTGAAGCTTTCTTT.

This chain joins TRBV5-6 and TRBJ1-1; TRBD1 aligns across 7 bases. This CDR3 is 14 amino acids long. After removal of 2 bases from V and 3 bases from J, the junction contained 4 bases not matched to a gene. The V gene's germline CDR1 is SGHDT and CDR2 YYEEEE. The CDR3 DNA reads TGTGCCAGCAGCTTTGGCCAGGGGGACACTGAAGCTTTCTTT. Its protein product is CASSFGQGDTEAFF. Full variable domain (outside the CDR3, taken from reference TRBV5-6 and TRBJ1-1): DAGVTQSPTHLIKTRGQQVTLRCSPKSGHDTVSWYQQALGQGPQFIFQYYEEEERQRGNFPDRFSGHQFPNYSSELNVNALLLGDSALYLCASSFGQGDTEAFFGQGTRLTVV.

This sequence joins TRBV5-4 and TRBJ2-3; TRBD2 agrees at 15 bases. The CDR3 is made up of 18 amino acids. Trimming at V came to 4 bases and at J to 0 bases, leaving 6 bases not matched to a gene. Germline V gene lookup returns CDR1 SGHNT and CDR2 YYREEE (reference sequence). The CDR3 loop is CASSRGLAGGPSTDTQYF. The CDR3 nucleotides read TGTGCCAGCAGCCGGGGACTAGCGGGAGGCCCTAGCACAGATACGCAGTATTTT.

This chain joins TRBV4-1 and TRBJ2-7, with TRBD2 matching 12 bases. This CDR3 contains 16 residues. The ends lost 3 bases at V and 6 bases at J; junction bases unmatched: 9. Germline V gene data show CDR1 as MGHRA and CDR2 as YSYEKL. This CDR3 is CASSQTLLAGGVEQYF. CDR3 coding DNA: TGCGCCAGCAGCCAGACCCTCCTAGCGGGAGGGGTCGAGCAGTACTTC.

The chain recombines TRBV4-2 with TRBJ2-1; 8 nucleotides match TRBD2. The V gene end was trimmed by 0 bases and the J gene end by 5 bases; junction bases not matched to a gene: 3. This CDR3 contains 15 residues. In germline, CDR1 is LGHNA, CDR2 YNFKEQ. CDR3 sequence: CASSQDGGAHNEQFF. The CDR3, as DNA: TGTGCCAGCAGCCAAGACGGGGGGGCCCACAATGAGCAGTTCTTC.

This chain links TRBV12-5 with TRBJ2-7; tentatively, D is TRBD2 (6 bases). This CDR3 is 11 amino acids long. The V end lost 4 bases, the J end lost 10 bases, and 11 bases lay between the germline ends. Germline V gene lookup returns CDR1 LGHNT and CDR2 FRNRAP. The CDR3 nucleotides read TGTGCTAGTGGTTCTGCGGGGAGTCAGTACTTC. It translates to CASGSAGSQYF.

This clone was seen a few times. The V call is TRBV11-2, the J call TRBJ2-3; 7 bases fit TRBD1. The junction had 15 bases not matched to a gene; V was cut back by 6 bases and J by 6 bases. This CDR3 has 16 residues. CDR1 SGHAT and CDR2 FQNNGV come from the germline V gene. CDR3 coding DNA: TGTGCCAGCAGTTCCCCAGGGGGTGGGTTTTCGGATACGCAGTATTTT. Translating gives CASSSPGGGFSDTQYF.

This chain links TRBV19 with TRBJ1-5; 7 bases fit TRBD1. The V gene's germline CDR1 is LNHDA and CDR2 SQIVND (reference sequence). The CDR3 sequence is 11 residues long. Trimming cost V 9 bases and J 11 bases; bases outside gene matches: 7. CDR3 sequence (DNA): TGTGCCAGCCGACAGGGCGAGGCCCAGCATTTT. Protein sequence: CASRQGEAQHF. The full variable domain, rest sourced from reference TRBV19 and TRBJ1-5, is DGGITQSPKYLFRKEGQNVTLSCEQNLNHDAMYWYRQDPGQGLRLIYYSQIVNDFQKGDIAEGYSVSREKKESFPLTVTSAQKNPTAFYLCASRQGEAQHFGDGTRLSIL.

The chain combines TRBV7-2 with TRBJ2-1; 8 positions match TRBD1. Germline V lookup: CDR1 SGHTA, CDR2 FQGNSA. This CDR3 is 15 amino acids long. V dropped 4 bases and J dropped 0; count of bases not matched to a gene: 2. In nucleotides, the CDR3 is TGTGCCAGCAGCTCTACAGGGGGCTCCTACAATGAGCAGTTCTTC. Translated, it gives CASSSTGGSYNEQFF.

The chain couples TRBV2 to TRBJ1-6; 7 bases map to TRBD1. The germline V gene has CDR1 SNHLY and CDR2 FYNNEI. The CDR3 is made up of 16 amino acids. Unmatched junction bases numbered 12, after V lost 6 bases and J lost 7 bases. In DNA form, the CDR3 reads TGTGCCAGCAGCCCCCGCCGGGACAGTAGAAATTCACCCCTCCACTTT. Its translation: CASSPRRDSRNSPLHF.